This T cell receptor (beta chain) was observed in a study of T cell responses to AZD1222 COVID-19 vaccine. Study overall: Second-dose timings of about 4 or about 12 weeks were pooled. Study results and limitations: Receipt of two AZD1222 doses was followed by a rise in Spike-specific TCR breadth and depth. Among the donors, most were white British and more were female, and clonal diversity was possibly underestimated.

In regard to this clone: Its antigen is unknown.

The repertoire was sequenced with immunoSEQ multiplex PCR; TCRdb's copy has only in-frame clones and lacks some. This table has 100,000 or so clones, approximately 87% appearing once. The sequence was collected from an adult in good health. Material: peripheral blood, obtained on day 0 of AZD1222 vaccination.

The CDR3 DNA sequence: TGTGCCAGCAGCCCAGGGGGGGAGGCTTATGGCTACACCTTC. The encoded protein is CASSPGGEAYGYTF. The chain has TRBV5-5 and TRBJ1-2; 7 bases map to TRBD1. Trimming took 4 bases from V and 5 from J; bases not matched to a gene: 8. CDR1 is SGHKS and CDR2 is YYEKEE in the germline V gene (reference sequence). The CDR3 sequence is 14 residues long.